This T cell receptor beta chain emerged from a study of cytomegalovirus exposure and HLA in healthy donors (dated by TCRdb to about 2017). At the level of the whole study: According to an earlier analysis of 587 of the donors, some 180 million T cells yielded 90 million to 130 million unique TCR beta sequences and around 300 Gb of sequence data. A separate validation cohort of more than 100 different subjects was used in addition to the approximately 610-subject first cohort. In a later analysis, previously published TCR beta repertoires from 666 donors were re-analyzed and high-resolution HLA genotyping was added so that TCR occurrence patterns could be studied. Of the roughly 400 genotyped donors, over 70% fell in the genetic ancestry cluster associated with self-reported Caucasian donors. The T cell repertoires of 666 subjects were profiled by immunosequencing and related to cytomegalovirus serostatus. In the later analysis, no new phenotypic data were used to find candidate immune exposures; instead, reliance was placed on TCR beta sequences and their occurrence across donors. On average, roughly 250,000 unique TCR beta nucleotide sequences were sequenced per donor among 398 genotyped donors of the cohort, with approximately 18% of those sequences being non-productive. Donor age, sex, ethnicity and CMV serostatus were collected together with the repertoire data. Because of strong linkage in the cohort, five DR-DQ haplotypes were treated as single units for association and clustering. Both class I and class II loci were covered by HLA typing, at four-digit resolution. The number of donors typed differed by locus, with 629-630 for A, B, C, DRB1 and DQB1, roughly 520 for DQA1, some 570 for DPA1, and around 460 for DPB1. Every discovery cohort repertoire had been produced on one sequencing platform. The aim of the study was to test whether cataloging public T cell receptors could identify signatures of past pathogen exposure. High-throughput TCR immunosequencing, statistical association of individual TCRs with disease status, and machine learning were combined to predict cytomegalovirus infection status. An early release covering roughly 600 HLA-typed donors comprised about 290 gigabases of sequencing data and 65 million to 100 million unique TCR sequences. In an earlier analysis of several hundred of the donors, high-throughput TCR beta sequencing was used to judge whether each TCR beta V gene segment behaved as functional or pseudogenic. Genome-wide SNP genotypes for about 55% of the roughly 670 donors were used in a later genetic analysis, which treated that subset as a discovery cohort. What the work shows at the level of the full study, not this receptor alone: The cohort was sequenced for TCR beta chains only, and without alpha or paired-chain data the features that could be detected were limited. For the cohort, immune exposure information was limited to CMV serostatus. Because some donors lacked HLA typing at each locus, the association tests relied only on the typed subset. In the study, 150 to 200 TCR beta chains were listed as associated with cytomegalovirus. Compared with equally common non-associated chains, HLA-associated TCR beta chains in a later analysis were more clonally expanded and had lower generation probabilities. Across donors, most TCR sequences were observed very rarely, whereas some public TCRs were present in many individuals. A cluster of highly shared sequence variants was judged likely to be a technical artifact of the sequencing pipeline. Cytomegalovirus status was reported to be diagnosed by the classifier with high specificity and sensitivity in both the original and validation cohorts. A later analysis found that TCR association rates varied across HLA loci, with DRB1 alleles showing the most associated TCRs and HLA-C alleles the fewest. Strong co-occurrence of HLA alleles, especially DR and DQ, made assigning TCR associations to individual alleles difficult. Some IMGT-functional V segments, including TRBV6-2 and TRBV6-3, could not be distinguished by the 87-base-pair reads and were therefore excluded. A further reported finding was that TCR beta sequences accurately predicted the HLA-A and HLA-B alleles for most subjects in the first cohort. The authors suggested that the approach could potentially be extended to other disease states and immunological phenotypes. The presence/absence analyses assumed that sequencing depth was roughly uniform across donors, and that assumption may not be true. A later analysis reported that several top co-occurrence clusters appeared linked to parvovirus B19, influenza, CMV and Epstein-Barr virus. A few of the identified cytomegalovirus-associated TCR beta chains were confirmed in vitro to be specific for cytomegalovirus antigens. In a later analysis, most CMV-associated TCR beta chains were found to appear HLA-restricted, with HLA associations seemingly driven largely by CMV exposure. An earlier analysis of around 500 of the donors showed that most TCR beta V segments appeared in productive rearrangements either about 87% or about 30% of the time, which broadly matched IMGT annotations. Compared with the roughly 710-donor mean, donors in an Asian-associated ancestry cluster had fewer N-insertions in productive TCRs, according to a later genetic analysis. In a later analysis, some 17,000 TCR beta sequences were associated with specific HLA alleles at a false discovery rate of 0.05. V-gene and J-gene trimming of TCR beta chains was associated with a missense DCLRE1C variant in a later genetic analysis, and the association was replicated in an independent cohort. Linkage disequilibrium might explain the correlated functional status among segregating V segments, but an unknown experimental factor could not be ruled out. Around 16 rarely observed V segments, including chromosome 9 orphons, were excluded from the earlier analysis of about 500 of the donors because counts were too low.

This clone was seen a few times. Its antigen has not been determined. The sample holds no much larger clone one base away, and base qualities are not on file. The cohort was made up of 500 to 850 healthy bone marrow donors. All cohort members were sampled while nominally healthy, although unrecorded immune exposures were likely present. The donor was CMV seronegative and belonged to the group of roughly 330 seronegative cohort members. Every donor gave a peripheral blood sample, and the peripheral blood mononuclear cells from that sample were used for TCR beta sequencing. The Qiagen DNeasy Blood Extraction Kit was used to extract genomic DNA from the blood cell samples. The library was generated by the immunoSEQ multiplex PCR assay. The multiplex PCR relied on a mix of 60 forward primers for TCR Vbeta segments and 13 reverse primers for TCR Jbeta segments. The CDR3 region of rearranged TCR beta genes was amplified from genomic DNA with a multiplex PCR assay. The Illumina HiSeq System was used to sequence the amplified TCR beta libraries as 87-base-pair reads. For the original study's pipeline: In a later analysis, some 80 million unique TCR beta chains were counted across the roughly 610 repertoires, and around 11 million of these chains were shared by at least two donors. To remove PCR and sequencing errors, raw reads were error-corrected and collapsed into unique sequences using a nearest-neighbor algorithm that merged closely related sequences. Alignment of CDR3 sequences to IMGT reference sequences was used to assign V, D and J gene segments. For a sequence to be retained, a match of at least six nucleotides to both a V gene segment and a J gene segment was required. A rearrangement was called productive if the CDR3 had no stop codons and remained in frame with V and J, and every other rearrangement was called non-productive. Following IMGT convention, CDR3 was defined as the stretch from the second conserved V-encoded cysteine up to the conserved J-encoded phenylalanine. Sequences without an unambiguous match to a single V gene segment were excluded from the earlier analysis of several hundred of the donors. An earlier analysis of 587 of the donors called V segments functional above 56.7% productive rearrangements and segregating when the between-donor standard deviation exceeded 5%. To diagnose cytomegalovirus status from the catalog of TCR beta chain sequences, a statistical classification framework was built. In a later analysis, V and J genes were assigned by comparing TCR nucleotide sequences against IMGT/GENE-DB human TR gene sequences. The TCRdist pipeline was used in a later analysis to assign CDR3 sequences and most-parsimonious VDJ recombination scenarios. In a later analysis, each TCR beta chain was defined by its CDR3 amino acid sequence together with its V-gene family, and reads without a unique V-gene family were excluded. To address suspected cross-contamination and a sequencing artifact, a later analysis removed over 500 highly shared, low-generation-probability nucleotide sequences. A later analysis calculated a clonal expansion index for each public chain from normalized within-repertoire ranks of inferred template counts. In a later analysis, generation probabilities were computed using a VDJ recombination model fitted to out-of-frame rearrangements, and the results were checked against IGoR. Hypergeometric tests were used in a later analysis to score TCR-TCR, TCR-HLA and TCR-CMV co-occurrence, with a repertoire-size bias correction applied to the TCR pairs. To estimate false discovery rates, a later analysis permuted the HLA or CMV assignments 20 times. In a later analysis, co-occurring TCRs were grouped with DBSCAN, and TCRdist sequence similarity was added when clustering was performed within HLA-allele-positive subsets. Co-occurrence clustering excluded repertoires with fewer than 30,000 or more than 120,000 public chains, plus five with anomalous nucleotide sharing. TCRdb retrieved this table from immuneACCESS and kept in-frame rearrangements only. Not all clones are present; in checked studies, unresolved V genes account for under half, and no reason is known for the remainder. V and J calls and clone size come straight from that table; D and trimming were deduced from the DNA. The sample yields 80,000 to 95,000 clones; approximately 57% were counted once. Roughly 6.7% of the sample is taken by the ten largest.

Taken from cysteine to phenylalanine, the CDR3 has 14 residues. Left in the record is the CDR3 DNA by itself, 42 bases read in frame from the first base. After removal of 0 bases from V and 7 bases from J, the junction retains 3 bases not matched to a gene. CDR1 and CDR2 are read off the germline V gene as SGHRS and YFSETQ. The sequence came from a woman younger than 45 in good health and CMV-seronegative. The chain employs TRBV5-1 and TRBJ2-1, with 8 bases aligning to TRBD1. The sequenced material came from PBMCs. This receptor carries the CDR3 CASSLGTGWNEQFF. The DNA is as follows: TGCGCCAGCAGCTTGGGGACAGGGTGGAATGAGCAGTTCTTC.